This TCR beta chain was observed in a study of T cell repertoires in cytomegalovirus infection (dated by TCRdb to between 2017 and 2020). In terms of the full investigation: Recently identified HLA-C-restricted CMV epitopes, whose presentation resists viral immunomodulation, were targeted by peptide stimulations together with well-studied HLA-B-restricted epitopes. Because public TCR beta signatures pointed to carriage of CMV infection together with the matching HLA type, the HLA type of each donor mattered for the analysis. Overall results and qualifications from the work: Carriers of CMV infection plus the relevant HLA type were discriminated by the cumulative frequency of public TCR beta family members in the study cohort and in an independent approximately 340-donor cohort. In the ex vivo response, HLA-C-restricted CMV-specific TCR beta clonotypes were dominant, and in two of eight donors the single most frequent clonotype came from this HLA-C-restricted group.

The data were produced on an Illumina HiSeq 1500. TCRdb reanalyzed the raw reads on its own, using fastp at Q25 for trimming and MiXCR for clone calling, and kept in-frame beta chains. Each CDR3 protein appears once, grouped with its most common genes and DNA. Within this sample are over 250,000 distinct CDR3 sequences, with 20% to 25% of them counted one time only. The ten top clones hold 15% to 20% of the sample. The intended sense of this specimen's treatment or condition label: in vitro stimulation with specific CMV peptide epitopes to enrich CMV-specific T cells. Comment on this clonotype: What antigen it recognizes has not been identified. No qualities accompany the bases; no much larger clone lies one base away.

After removal of 8 bases from V and 2 bases from J, the junction retains 6 bases not matched to a gene. CDR1 is given as SNHLY and CDR2 as FYNNEI, both from the germline V gene. Measured from the cysteine to the phenylalanine, the CDR3 is 14 residues long. Only the CDR3 region is kept as DNA, spanning 42 bases read in frame from base 1. This chain joins TRBV2 to TRBJ2-3; 8 central bases correspond to TRBD2. This specimen was cultured PBMCs, taken from culture after CMV antigen stimulation. The sequence came from a human donor in good health (CMV status not recorded). Some clones in this sample may be carry-over from other donors' samples. The nucleotide sequence is TGTGCCAGCGAGAGCGGGAGCAACACAGATACGCAGTATTTT. Its translation is CASESGSNTDTQYF.